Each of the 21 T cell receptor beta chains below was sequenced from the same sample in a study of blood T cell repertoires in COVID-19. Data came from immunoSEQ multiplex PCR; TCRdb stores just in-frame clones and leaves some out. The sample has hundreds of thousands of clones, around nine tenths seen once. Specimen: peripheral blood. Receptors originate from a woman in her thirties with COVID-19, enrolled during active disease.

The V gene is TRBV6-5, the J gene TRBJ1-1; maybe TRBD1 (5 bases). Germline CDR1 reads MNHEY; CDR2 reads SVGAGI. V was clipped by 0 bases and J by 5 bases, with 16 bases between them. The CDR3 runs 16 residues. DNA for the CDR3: TGTGCCAGCAGTTACTCGTCTGGTTTTCGGGGGACTGAAGCTTTCTTT. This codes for CASSYSSGFRGTEAFF.

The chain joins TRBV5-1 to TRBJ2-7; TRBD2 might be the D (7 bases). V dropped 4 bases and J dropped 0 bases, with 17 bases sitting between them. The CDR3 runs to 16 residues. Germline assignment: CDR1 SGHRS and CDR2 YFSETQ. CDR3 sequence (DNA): TGCGCCAGCAGCACGTGGGGGGGCGATAGCTCCTACGAGCAGTACTTC. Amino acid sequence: CASSTWGGDSSYEQYF.

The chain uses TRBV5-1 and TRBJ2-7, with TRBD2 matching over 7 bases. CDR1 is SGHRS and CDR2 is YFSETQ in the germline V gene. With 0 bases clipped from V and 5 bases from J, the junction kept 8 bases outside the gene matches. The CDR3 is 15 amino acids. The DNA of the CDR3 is TGCGCCAGCAGCTTGGTTGGAACGGGAGGCGACGAGCAGTACTTC. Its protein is CASSLVGTGGDEQYF. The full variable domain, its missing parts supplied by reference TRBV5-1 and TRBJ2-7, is KAGVTQTPRYLIKTRGQQVTLSCSPISGHRSVSWYQQTPGQGLQFLFEYFSETQRNKGNFPGRFSGRQFSNSRSEMNVSTLELGDSALYLCASSLVGTGGDEQYFGPGTRLTVT.

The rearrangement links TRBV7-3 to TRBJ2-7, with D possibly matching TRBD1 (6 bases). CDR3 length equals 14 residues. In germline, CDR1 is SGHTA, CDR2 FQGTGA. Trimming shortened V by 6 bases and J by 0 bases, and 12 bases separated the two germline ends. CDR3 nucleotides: TGTGCCAGCAGTCCTGACAGGAGCTCCTACGAGCAGTACTTC. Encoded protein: CASSPDRSSYEQYF.

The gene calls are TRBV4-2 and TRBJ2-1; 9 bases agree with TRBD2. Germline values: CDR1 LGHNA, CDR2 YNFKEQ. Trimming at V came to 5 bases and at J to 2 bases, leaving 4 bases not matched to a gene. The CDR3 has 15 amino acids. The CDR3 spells CASSGGTSTYNEQFF. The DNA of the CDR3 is TGTGCCAGCAGCGGGGGGACTAGCACCTACAATGAGCAGTTCTTC.

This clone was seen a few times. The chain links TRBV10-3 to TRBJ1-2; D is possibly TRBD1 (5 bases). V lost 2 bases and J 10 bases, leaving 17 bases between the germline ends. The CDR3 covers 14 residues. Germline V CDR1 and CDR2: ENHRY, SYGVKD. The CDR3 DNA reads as TGTGCCATCAGTGAGCGTCCAGGGCCCTTTCTCTACACCTTC. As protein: CAISERPGPFLYTF.

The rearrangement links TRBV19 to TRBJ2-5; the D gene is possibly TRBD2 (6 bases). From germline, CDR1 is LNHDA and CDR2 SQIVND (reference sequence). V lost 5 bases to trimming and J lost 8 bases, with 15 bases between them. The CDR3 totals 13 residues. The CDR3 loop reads CASSPGLSSTQYF. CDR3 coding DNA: TGTGCCAGTAGTCCGGGACTTTCTTCAACCCAGTACTTC.

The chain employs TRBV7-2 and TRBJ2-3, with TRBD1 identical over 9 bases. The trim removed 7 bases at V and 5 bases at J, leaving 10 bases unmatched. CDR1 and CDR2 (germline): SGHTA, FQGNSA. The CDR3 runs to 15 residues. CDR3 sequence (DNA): TGTGCCAGCACCTATCGGACAGGGGCTGGAGATACGCAGTATTTT. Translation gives CASTYRTGAGDTQYF.

CDR3 sequence (DNA): TGTGCCAGCGCGCCTAGCGGGAGTTACGAGCAGTACTTC. Amino acids: CASAPSGSYEQYF. The gene calls are TRBV5-4 and TRBJ2-7, with 10 bases lining up with TRBD2. In germline, CDR1 is SGHNT, CDR2 YYREEE (reference sequence). Trimming cost V 7 bases and J 4 bases; bases outside gene matches: 5. CDR3 length: 13 residues. Full variable domain (outside the CDR3, taken from reference TRBV5-4 and TRBJ2-7): ETGVTQSPTHLIKTRGQQVTLRCSSQSGHNTVSWYQQALGQGPQFIFQYYREEENGRGNFPPRFSGLQFPNYSSELNVNALELDDSALYLCASAPSGSYEQYFGPGTRLTVT.

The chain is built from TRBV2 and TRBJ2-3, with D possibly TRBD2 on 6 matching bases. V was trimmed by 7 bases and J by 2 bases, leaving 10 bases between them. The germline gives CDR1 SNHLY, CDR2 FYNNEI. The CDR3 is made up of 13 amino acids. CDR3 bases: TGTGCCAGCAATGGCGGGACCACAGATACGCAGTATTTT. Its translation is CASNGGTTDTQYF.

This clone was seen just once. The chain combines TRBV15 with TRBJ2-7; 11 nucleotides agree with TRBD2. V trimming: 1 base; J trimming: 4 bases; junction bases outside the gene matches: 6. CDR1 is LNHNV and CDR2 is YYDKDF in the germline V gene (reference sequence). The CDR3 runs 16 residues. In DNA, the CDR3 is TGTGCCACCAGCAGAGGAGGGGCTAGCGGGAGGTACGAGCAGTACTTC. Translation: CATSRGGASGRYEQYF.

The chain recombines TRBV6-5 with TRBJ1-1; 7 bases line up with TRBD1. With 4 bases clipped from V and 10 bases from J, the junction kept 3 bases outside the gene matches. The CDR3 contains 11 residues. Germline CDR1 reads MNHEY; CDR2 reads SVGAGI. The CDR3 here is CASSLRQGAFF. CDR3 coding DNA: TGTGCCAGCAGTTTGAGACAGGGAGCTTTCTTT.

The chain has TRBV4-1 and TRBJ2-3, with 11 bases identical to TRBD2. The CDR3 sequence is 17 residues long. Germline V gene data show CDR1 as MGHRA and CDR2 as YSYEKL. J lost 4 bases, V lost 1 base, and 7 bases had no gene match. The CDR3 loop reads CASSQGLLAGAPDTQYF. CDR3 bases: TGCGCCAGCAGCCAAGGATTACTAGCGGGAGCTCCAGATACGCAGTATTTT.

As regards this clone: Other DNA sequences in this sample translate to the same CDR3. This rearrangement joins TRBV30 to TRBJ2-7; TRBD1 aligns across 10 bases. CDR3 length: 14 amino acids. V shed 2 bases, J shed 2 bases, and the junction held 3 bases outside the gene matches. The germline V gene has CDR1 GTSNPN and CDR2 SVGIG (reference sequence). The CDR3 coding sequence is TGTGCCTGGAGTTTGGGGACAGGGGCCTACGAGCAGTACTTC. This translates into CAWSLGTGAYEQYF.

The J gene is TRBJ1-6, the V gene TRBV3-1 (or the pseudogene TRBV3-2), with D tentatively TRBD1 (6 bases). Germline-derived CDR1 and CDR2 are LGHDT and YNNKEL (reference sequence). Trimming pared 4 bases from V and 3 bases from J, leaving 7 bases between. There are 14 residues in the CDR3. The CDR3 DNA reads TGTGCCAGCAGCCCACAGGGCTATAATTCACCCCTCCACTTT. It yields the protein CASSPQGYNSPLHF.

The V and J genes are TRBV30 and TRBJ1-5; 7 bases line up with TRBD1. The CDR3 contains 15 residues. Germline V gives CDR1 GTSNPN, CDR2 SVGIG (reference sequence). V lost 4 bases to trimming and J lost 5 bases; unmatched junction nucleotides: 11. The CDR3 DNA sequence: TGTGCCTGGACCGCTACAGGGGAGGTGGATCAGCCCCAGCATTTT. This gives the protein CAWTATGEVDQPQHF.

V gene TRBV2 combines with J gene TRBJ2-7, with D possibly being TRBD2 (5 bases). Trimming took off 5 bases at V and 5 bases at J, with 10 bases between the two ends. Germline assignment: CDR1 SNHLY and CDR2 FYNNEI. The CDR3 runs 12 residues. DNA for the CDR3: TGTGCCAGCAGTCCAACCGGGGACGAGCAGTACTTC. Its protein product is CASSPTGDEQYF.

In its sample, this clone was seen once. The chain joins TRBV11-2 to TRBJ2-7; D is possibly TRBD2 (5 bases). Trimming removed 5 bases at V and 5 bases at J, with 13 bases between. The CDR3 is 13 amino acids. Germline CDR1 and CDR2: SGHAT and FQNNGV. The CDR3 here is CASSLTGFHEQYF. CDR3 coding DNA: TGTGCCAGCAGCCTCACGGGGTTCCACGAGCAGTACTTC.

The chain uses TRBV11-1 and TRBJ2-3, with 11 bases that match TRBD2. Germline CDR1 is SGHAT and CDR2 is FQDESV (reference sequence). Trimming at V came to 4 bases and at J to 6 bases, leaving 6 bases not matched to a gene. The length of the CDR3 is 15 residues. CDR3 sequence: CASSSQTSGKDTQYF. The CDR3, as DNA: TGTGCCAGCAGCTCCCAGACTAGCGGGAAGGATACGCAGTATTTT.

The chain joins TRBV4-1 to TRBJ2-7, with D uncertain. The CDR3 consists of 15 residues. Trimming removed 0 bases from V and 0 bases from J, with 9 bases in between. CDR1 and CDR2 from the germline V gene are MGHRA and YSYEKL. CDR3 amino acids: CASSQDPTSSYEQYF. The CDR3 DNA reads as TGCGCCAGCAGCCAAGATCCCACGAGCTCCTACGAGCAGTACTTC.

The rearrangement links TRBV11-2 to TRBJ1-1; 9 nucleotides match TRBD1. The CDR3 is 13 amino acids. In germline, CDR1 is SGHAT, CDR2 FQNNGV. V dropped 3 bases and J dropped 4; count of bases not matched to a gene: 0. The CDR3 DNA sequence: TGTGCCAGCAGCTTGGACAGGGGCACTGAAGCTTTCTTT. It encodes CASSLDRGTEAFF.